Listed here are 8 T cell receptor beta chains from one sample, sequenced in a study of neurological immune-mediated disorders. In TCRdb, the 5' RACE reads were re-called with MiXCR into one record per CDR3 protein. This sample has some 86,000 distinct CDR3 sequences; just over 2.5% occur once, and the top ten carry about 1%. Sequencing was performed on PBMCs. The source of these receptors is a woman aged 25 to 45 with multiple sclerosis.

This clonotype was counted ten times or more. The rearrangement uses TRBV5-6 and TRBJ2-1; TRBD2 might be the D (6 bases). This CDR3 is 13 amino acids long. V was pared by 0 bases and J by 9 bases, with 10 bases between. Germline V gene lookup returns CDR1 SGHDT and CDR2 YYEEEE. The CDR3 nucleotides read TGTGCCAGCAGCTTGGTAGACGGGGGTGAGCAGTTCTTC. The encoded protein is CASSLVDGGEQFF.

This clonotype has a count of ten or more. This sequence joins TRBV7-9 and TRBJ2-7; D gene uncertain. Germline loops: CDR1 SEHNR, CDR2 FQNEAQ (reference sequence). CDR3 length equals 13 residues. Trimming took 3 bases from V and 2 from J, leaving 8 bases between them. CDR3 nucleotide sequence: TGTGCCAGCAGCTTCCCGAATACCTACGAGCAGTACTTC. It specifies CASSFPNTYEQYF.

This clonotype was seen many times. The chain recombines TRBV7-2 with TRBJ2-4; TRBD2 is a possible D gene (6 bases). The ends were cut back, 1 base at V and 10 bases at J, with 17 bases in the middle. Looked up from germline, CDR1 is SGHTA and CDR2 is FQGNSA. The CDR3 spans 15 residues. DNA of the CDR3: TGTGCCAGCAGCTTAGAGATGGGGCGCGGAGGGATTCAGTACTTC. Its protein product is CASSLEMGRGGIQYF. The whole variable domain, remainder taken from reference TRBV7-2 and TRBJ2-4, is GAGVSQSPSNKVTEKGKDVELRCDPISGHTALYWYRQSLGQGLEFLIYFQGNSAPDKSGLPSDRFSAERTGGSVSTLTIQRTQQEDSAVYLCASSLEMGRGGIQYFGAGTRLSVL.

This clonotype was detected ten times or more. The chain links TRBV6-2 or TRBV6-3 to TRBJ2-2; no firm D call. Germline lookup yields CDR1 MNHEY and CDR2 SVGEGT. This CDR3 comprises 15 residues. V was clipped by 4 bases and J by 0 bases, with 9 bases between them. DNA of the CDR3: TGTGCCAGCAGTTCCACGCTGGCGAACACCGGGGAGCTGTTTTTT. Residues: CASSSTLANTGELFF.

This clonotype was counted ten times or more. V and J are TRBV5-1 and TRBJ1-1; perhaps TRBD1 as D (6 bases). Germline V gene lookup returns CDR1 SGHRS and CDR2 YFSETQ. CDR3 size: 14 residues. Trimming took off 2 bases at V and 5 bases at J, with 13 bases between the two ends. CDR3 nucleotide sequence: TGCGCCAGCAGCTTACCCGGCACAGGGACTGAAGCTTTCTTT. Its translation is CASSLPGTGTEAFF.

The table lists this clonotype with many counts. The V gene is TRBV7-2, the J gene TRBJ2-7, with D tentatively TRBD1 (5 bases). Trimming removed 5 bases at V and 6 bases at J, with 17 bases between. Germline CDR1 is SGHTA and CDR2 is FQGNSA. There are 14 residues in the CDR3. CDR3 sequence: CASSLVPQGSEQYF. For the CDR3, the DNA is TGTGCCAGCAGCCTCGTCCCTCAGGGATCCGAGCAGTACTTC.

This clonotype has ten or more counts. This chain joins TRBV11-2 and TRBJ1-2; maybe TRBD1 (5 bases). Germline values: CDR1 SGHAT, CDR2 FQNNGV. V was shortened by 4 bases and J by 0 bases, with 18 bases between the two germline ends. The CDR3 runs to 17 residues. CDR3 in amino acids: CASSSPGYRPANYGYTF. The CDR3 nucleotides are TGTGCCAGCAGCTCCCCCGGGTACAGGCCCGCTAACTATGGCTACACCTTC.

This clonotype has ten or more counts. This rearrangement joins TRBV15 to TRBJ2-7, with no clear D. The ends were cut back, 0 bases at V and 0 bases at J, with 6 bases in the middle. The CDR3 consists of 14 residues. CDR1 is LNHNV and CDR2 is YYDKDF in the germline V gene (reference sequence). CDR3 bases: TGTGCCACCAGCAGAGATACTCTCTCCTACGAGCAGTACTTC. This gives the protein CATSRDTLSYEQYF.